This T cell receptor (beta chain) was sequenced for a study of T cells expressing NK-cell markers. TCRdb re-analyzed the 5' RACE reads; it lists each CDR3 protein once, without DNA. The table lists approximately 170,000 distinct CDR3 sequences. The germline gives CDR1 SEHNR, CDR2 FQNEAQ (reference sequence). This CDR3 spans 16 amino acids. The rearrangement links TRBV7-9 to TRBJ2-4; without DNA, the TCRdb call of TRBD1 cannot be checked. Sequences were obtained from blood T cells: a sorted CD56 or NKG2C T cell subset, CD4+ or CD8+ T cells, or bulk PBMC T cells (not recorded which). The sequence came from a man aged 18 to 69 in good health. The chain's CDR3 is CASSTGQGLAKNIQYF.